The present T cell receptor (beta chain) was sequenced within a study of cytomegalovirus exposure and HLA in healthy donors. Trimming removed 5 bases from V and 6 bases from J, with 7 bases in between. The germline V gene has CDR1 SGHTA and CDR2 FQGNSA. The length of the CDR3 is 12 residues. The PCR had 60 Vbeta and 13 Jbeta primers. TCRdb's copy holds only in-frame clones and misses some; the assay was immunoSEQ multiplex PCR. The sample comprises about 92,000 clones, just under 85% of which are singletons, and 5.6% rests with the top ten. This sequence was found in a woman under 30 in good health and CMV-seropositive. J is TRBJ1-4 and V is TRBV7-2; D not resolved. What was sequenced was PBMCs. The CDR3 DNA sequence: TGTGCCAGCAGCGAGAATTATGAAAAACTGTTTTTT. Translating gives CASSENYEKLFF. The full variable domain, completed using reference TRBV7-2 and TRBJ1-4, is GAGVSQSPSNKVTEKGKDVELRCDPISGHTALYWYRQSLGQGLEFLIYFQGNSAPDKSGLPSDRFSAERTGGSVSTLTIQRTQQEDSAVYLCASSENYEKLFFGSGTQLSVL.